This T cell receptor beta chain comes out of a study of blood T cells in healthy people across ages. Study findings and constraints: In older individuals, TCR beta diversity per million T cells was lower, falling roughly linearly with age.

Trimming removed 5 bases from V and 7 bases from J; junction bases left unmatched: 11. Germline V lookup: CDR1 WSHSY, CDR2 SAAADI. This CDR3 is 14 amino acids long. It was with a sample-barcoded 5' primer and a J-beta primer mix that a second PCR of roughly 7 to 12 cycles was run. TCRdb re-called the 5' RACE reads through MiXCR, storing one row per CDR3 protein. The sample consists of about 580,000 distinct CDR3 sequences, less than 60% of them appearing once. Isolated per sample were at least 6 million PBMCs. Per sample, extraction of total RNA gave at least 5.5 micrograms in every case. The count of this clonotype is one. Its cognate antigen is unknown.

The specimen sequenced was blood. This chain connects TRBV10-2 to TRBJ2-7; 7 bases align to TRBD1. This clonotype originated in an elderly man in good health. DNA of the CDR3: TGCGCCAGCAGTCCTGACAGGGTCATACAGGAGCAGTACTTC. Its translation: CASSPDRVIQEQYF.